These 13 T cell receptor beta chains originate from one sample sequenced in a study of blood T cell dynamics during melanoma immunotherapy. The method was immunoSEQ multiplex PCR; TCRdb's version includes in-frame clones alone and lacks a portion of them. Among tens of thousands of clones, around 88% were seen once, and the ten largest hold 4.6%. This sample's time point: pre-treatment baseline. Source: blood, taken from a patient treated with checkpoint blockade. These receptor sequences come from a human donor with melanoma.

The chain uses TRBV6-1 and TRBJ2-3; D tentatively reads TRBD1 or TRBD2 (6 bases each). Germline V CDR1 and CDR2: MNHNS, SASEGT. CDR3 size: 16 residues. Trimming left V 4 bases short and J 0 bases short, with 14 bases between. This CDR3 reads CASSARPGASTDTQYF. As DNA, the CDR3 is TGTGCCAGCAGTGCTAGACCGGGGGCGAGCACAGATACGCAGTATTTT.

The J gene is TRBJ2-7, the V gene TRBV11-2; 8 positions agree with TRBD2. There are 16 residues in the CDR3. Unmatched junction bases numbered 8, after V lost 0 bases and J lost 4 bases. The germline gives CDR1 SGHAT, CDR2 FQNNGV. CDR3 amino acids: CASSLDRAGAGYEQYF. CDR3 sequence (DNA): TGTGCCAGCAGCTTAGATCGAGCGGGAGCGGGGTACGAGCAGTACTTC.

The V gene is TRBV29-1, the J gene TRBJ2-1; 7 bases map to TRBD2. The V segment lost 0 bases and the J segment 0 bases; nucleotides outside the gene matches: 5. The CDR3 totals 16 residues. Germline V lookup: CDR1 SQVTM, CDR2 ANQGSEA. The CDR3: CSVEDRRGSSYNEQFF. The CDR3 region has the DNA TGCAGCGTTGAAGATCGGCGGGGGAGCTCCTACAATGAGCAGTTCTTC.

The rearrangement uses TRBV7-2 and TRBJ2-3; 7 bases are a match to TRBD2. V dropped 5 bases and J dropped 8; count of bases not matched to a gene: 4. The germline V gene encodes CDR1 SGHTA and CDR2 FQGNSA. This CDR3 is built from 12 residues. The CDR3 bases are TGTGCCAGCAGCCGGACTAGTGGTACGCAGTATTTT. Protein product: CASSRTSGTQYF.

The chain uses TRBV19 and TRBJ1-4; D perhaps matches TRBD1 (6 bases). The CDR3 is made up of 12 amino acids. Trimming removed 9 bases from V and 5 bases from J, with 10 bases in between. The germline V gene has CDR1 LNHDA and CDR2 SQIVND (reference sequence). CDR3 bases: TGTGCCAGCGGGGGCGGGAATGAAAAACTGTTTTTT. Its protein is CASGGGNEKLFF. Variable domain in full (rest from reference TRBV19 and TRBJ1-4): DGGITQSPKYLFRKEGQNVTLSCEQNLNHDAMYWYRQDPGQGLRLIYYSQIVNDFQKGDIAEGYSVSREKKESFPLTVTSAQKNPTAFYLCASGGGNEKLFFGSGTQLSVL.

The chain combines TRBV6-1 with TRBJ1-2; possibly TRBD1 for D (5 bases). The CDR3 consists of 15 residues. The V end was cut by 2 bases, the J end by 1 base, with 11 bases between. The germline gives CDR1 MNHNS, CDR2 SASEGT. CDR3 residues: CASSEKGLGNYGYTF. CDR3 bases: TGTGCCAGCAGTGAAAAGGGGCTGGGTAACTATGGCTACACCTTC.

The CDR3 DNA follows: TGTGCCAGCAGTTCCCGGACTAGCGGGAGGGCATCCGGCACAGATACGCAGTATTTT. It specifies CASSSRTSGRASGTDTQYF. The gene calls are TRBV27 and TRBJ2-3; 15 positions match TRBD2. The CDR3 is 19 residues long. CDR1 and CDR2 (germline): MNHEY, SMNVEV (reference sequence). The J segment lost 1 base and the V segment lost 4 bases, leaving 9 bases of the junction unmatched.

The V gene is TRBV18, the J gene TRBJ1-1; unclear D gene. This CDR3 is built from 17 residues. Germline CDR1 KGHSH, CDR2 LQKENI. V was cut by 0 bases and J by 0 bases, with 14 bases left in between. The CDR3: CASSPPSAASMNTEAFF. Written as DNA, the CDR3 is TGTGCCAGCTCACCACCGTCGGCCGCCTCCATGAACACTGAAGCTTTCTTT.

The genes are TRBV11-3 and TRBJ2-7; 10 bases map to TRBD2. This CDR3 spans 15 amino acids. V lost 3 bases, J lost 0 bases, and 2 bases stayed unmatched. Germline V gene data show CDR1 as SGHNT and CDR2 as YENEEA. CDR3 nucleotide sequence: TGTGCCAGCAGCTTCTCTAGCGGGAGCTCCTACGAGCAGTACTTC. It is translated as CASSFSSGSSYEQYF. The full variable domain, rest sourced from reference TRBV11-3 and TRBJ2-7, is EAGVVQSPRYKIIEKKQPVAFWCNPISGHNTLYWYLQNLGQGPELLIRYENEEAVDDSQLPKDRFSAERLKGVDSTLKIQPAELGDSAVYLCASSFSSGSSYEQYFGPGTRLTVT.

The DNA of the CDR3 is TGTGCCAGCAGACTAGAGAGCACAGATACGCAGTATTTT. Translated: CASRLESTDTQYF. This chain connects TRBV28 to TRBJ2-3; possibly TRBD2 for D (5 bases). Germline lookup yields CDR1 MDHEN and CDR2 SYDVKM. The CDR3 extends over 13 amino acids. With 6 bases removed from V and 0 bases from J, the gap between germline ends came to 7 bases.

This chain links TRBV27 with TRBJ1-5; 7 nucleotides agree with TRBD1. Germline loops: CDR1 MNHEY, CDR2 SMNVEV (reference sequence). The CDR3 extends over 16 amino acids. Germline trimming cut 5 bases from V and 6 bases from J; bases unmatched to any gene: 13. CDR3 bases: TGTGCCAGCAGTCCTCCCGACAGGGAGGGATGTCAGCCCCAGCATTTT. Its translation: CASSPPDREGCQPQHF.

CDR3 amino acids: CASSLNWDILQTQYF. CDR3 bases: TGTGCCAGCAGCCTAAACTGGGACATATTACAGACCCAGTACTTC. The chain has TRBV7-8 and TRBJ2-5; D perhaps matches TRBD1 (6 bases). Trimming pared 5 bases from V and 6 bases from J, leaving 19 bases between. Germline lookup yields CDR1 SGHVS and CDR2 FQNEAQ. The CDR3 extends over 15 amino acids.

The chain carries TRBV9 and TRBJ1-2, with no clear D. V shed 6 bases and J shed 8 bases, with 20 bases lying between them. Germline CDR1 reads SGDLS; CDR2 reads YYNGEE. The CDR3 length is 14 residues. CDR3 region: CASTPSKGEYGYTF. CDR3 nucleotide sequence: TGTGCCAGCACCCCATCCAAGGGAGAGTACGGCTACACCTTC.